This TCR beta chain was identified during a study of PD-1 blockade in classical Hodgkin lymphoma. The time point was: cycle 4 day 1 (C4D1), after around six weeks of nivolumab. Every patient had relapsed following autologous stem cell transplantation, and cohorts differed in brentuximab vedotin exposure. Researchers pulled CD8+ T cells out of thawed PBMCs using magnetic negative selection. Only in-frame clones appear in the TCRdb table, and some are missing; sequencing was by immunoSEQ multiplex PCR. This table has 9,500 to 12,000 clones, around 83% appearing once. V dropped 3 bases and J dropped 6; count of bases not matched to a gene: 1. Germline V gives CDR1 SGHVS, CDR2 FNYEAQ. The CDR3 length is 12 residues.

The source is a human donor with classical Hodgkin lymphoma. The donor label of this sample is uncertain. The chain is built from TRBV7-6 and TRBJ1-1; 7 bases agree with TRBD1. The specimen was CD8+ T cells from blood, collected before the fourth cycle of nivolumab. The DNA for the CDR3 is TGTGCCAGCAGCTTGGGGACAGCTGAAGCTTTCTTT. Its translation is CASSLGTAEAFF.